Listed below are T cell receptor beta chains from one sample, sequenced in a study of technical replicates of blood from several donors. Repertoires were generated with immunoSEQ multiplex PCR, while TCRdb's copy carries only in-frame clones and drops some. This table has about 83,000 clones, roughly nine tenths appearing once. The sequenced material came from T cells isolated from PBMCs. Receptor source: a human donor in good health. CDR3s include the opening cysteine and the closing phenylalanine or tryptophan. A D gene is named only where the DNA matches it firmly. Clone sizes are given selectively: once, few, many, or a class where the clone is expanded.

V gene	D gene	J gene	CDR3 length	clone size	CDR3 protein	CDR3 DNA
TRBV25-1	TRBD2	TRBJ2-1	16	once	CASGDRRGRTYNEQFF	TGTGCCAGCGGGGACCGACGCGGGAGAACCTACAATGAGCAGTTCTTC
TRBV13	NA	TRBJ1-2	14	NA	CASSSEGGTHGYTF	TGTGCCAGCAGCTCGGAGGGAGGGACCCATGGCTACACCTTC
TRBV4-1	NA	TRBJ1-2	11	once	CASSRGDGYTF	TGCGCCAGCAGCCGGGGGGATGGCTACACCTTC
TRBV27	NA	TRBJ1-1	20	NA	CASSLLTPAGQVTMNTEAFF	TGTGCCAGCAGTTTATTGACGCCGGCAGGGCAAGTGACGATGAACACTGAAGCTTTCTTT
TRBV7-9	NA	TRBJ1-1	15	few	CASSSRAGETPEAFF	TGTGCCAGCAGCTCCCGGGCGGGGGAGACCCCCGAAGCTTTCTTT
TRBV28	TRBD1	TRBJ1-5	16	NA	CATYTAGTGFNQPQHF	TGTGCCACCTACACCGCCGGGACAGGATTCAATCAGCCCCAGCATTTT
TRBV2	TRBD1	TRBJ1-6	13	once	CASSRDSNSPLHF	TGTGCCAGCAGTAGGGACAGCAATTCACCCCTCCACTTT
TRBV5-4	NA	TRBJ2-3	16	once	CASSPFGGSVADTQYF	TGTGCCAGCAGCCCATTCGGAGGCTCAGTCGCAGATACGCAGTATTTT
TRBV11-3	NA	TRBJ1-2	11	NA	CASSLDRGQIF	TGTGCCAGCAGCTTAGATCGGGGACAAATCTTC
TRBV29-1	NA	TRBJ2-7	15	NA	CSVAPHKGSTYEQYF	TGCAGCGTCGCGCCTCACAAGGGGTCAACCTACGAGCAGTACTTC
TRBV6-5	NA	TRBJ2-3	14	NA	CASGLSRSTDTQYF	TGTGCCAGCGGACTATCGCGGAGCACAGATACGCAGTATTTT
TRBV28	NA	TRBJ2-2	12	NA	CASSQYTGELFF	TGTGCCAGCAGTCAATACACCGGGGAGCTGTTTTTT
TRBV29-1	NA	TRBJ1-5	13	few	CSVVTGGGGPQHF	TGCAGCGTTGTTACAGGCGGGGGTGGACCCCAGCATTTT
TRBV7-9	NA	TRBJ1-2	16	NA	CASSFTGGLLNYGYTF	TGTGCCAGCAGCTTCACAGGCGGACTATTGAACTATGGCTACACCTTC
TRBV19	NA	TRBJ1-2	12	NA	CASEESPYGYTF	TGTGCCAGCGAGGAGTCACCCTATGGCTACACCTTC
TRBV30	TRBD1	TRBJ2-1	14	NA	CAWSTGTGSDEQFF	TGTGCCTGGAGTACCGGGACAGGGAGCGATGAGCAGTTCTTC
TRBV14	NA	TRBJ2-3	15	NA	CASSQVGRRTDTQYF	TGTGCCAGCAGCCAAGTAGGCAGGAGGACAGATACGCAGTATTTT
TRBV4-1	NA	TRBJ1-1	16	NA	CASSQESPSSDTEAFF	TGCGCCAGCAGCCAAGAGTCACCCTCTTCGGACACTGAAGCTTTCTTT
TRBV28	TRBD2	TRBJ2-7	15	NA	CASSQTSGATYEQYF	TGTGCCAGCAGCCAGACTAGCGGAGCGACCTACGAGCAGTACTTC
TRBV7-2	TRBD2	TRBJ2-5	15	NA	CASSLWGRELRAQYF	TGTGCCAGCAGCTTATGGGGGAGGGAGCTGAGGGCCCAGTACTTC
TRBV7-9	TRBD1	TRBJ2-2	16	NA	CASSLPGTGRTGELFF	TGTGCCAGCAGCTTACCCGGGACAGGAAGAACCGGGGAGCTGTTTTTT
TRBV7-9	TRBD2	TRBJ2-2	17	NA	CASSRRFGGSGAGELFF	TGTGCCAGCAGCCGCCGCTTTGGCGGGAGTGGAGCCGGGGAGCTGTTTTTT
TRBV28	TRBD1	TRBJ2-4	13	NA	CASSTGTGGAWNF	TGTGCCAGCAGTACCGGGACAGGGGGCGCTTGGAACTTC
TRBV7-9	TRBD1	TRBJ2-5	15	once	CASSARTGIGETQYF	TGTGCCAGCAGCGCTAGGACAGGTATAGGGGAGACCCAGTACTTC
TRBV4-1	NA	TRBJ2-7	17	NA	CASSQDPGLVGDYEQYF	TGCGCCAGCAGCCAGGATCCCGGCCTCGTAGGGGACTACGAGCAGTACTTC
TRBV7-8	NA	TRBJ2-7	15	NA	CASSFTGGGSSEQYF	TGTGCCAGCAGCTTCACAGGGGGGGGGTCTAGCGAGCAGTACTTC
TRBV29-1	NA	TRBJ2-5	14	NA	CSVGQRQLGETQYF	TGCAGCGTCGGACAAAGACAGCTTGGAGAGACCCAGTACTTC
TRBV10-3	NA	TRBJ2-1	14	NA	CAIREAGPYNEQFF	TGTGCCATCAGGGAAGCAGGGCCCTACAATGAGCAGTTCTTC
TRBV27	TRBD1	TRBJ1-1	15	few	CASRTTQGVGTEAFF	TGTGCCAGCAGAACAACACAGGGGGTTGGGACTGAAGCTTTCTTT
TRBV4-1	TRBD2	TRBJ2-2	17	NA	CASSRVAGGVNTGELFF	TGCGCCAGCAGCCGAGTAGCGGGAGGGGTGAACACCGGGGAGCTGTTTTTT
TRBV19	NA	TRBJ2-1	17	NA	CASSIDPEPSAYNEQFF	TGTGCCAGTAGTATAGACCCCGAACCTAGCGCCTACAATGAGCAGTTCTTC
TRBV5-1	NA	TRBJ2-1	18	NA	CASSYTGTPDISYNEQFF	TGCGCCAGCAGCTATACCGGGACACCAGACATCTCCTACAATGAGCAGTTCTTC
TRBV7-4	NA	TRBJ1-5	15	NA	CASSLAMQGNQPQHF	TGTGCCAGCAGCTTAGCGATGCAGGGCAATCAGCCCCAGCATTTT
TRBV5-1	NA	TRBJ2-7	15	NA	CASSLFGGGTYEQYF	TGCGCCAGCAGCTTGTTCGGGGGTGGAACCTACGAGCAGTACTTC
TRBV2	NA	TRBJ1-4	16	NA	CASRKSRAGLVEKLFF	TGTGCCAGCAGGAAATCTCGGGCAGGGCTGGTCGAAAAACTGTTTTTT
TRBV4-1	TRBD1	TRBJ1-1	14	few	CASRQTGVVSEAFF	TGCGCCAGCAGGCAGACAGGGGTGGTGTCTGAAGCTTTCTTT
TRBV5-5	TRBD1	TRBJ2-3	16	NA	CASSSRTGEYTDTQYF	TGTGCCAGCAGCTCAAGGACAGGGGAATACACAGATACGCAGTATTTT
TRBV13	NA	TRBJ2-7	13	NA	CASSPGSGYEQYF	TGTGCCAGCAGCCCCGGTAGCGGCTACGAGCAGTACTTC
TRBV6-4	NA	TRBJ1-2	15	NA	CASSEGPTGFNGYTF	TGTGCCAGCAGTGAGGGCCCTACAGGGTTTAATGGCTACACCTTC
TRBV6-5	NA	TRBJ2-7	14	NA	CASSRGTASYEQYF	TGTGCCAGCAGTAGGGGGACGGCGTCCTACGAGCAGTACTTC
TRBV2	TRBD1	TRBJ1-1	13	NA	CANRDRTFTEAFF	TGTGCCAACCGGGACAGGACTTTCACTGAAGCTTTCTTT
TRBV5-4	TRBD2	TRBJ2-5	14	NA	CASSTSGATETQYF	TGTGCCAGCAGCACTAGCGGGGCTACAGAGACCCAGTACTTC
TRBV2	TRBD1	TRBJ1-2	13	NA	CASSDGTVYGYTF	TGTGCCAGCAGTGACGGGACAGTCTATGGCTACACCTTC
TRBV15	TRBD1	TRBJ1-2	14	NA	CATSRETGTYGYTF	TGTGCCACCAGCAGGGAGACAGGGACGTATGGCTACACCTTC
TRBV7-9	NA	TRBJ1-6	13	NA	CASSPSNREPLHF	TGTGCCAGCAGCCCCTCTAACCGTGAGCCCCTCCACTTT
TRBV5-1	NA	TRBJ1-2	14	NA	CASSEDYGSYGYTF	TGCGCCAGCAGCGAAGACTACGGGAGCTATGGCTACACCTTC
TRBV18	TRBD2	TRBJ2-6	17	NA	CASSPGEGYSGANVLTF	TGTGCCAGCTCACCAGGGGAGGGCTACTCTGGGGCCAACGTCCTGACTTTC
TRBV20-1	NA	TRBJ2-3	10	once	CSPNTDTQYF	TGCAGTCCCAACACAGATACGCAGTATTTT
TRBV7-3	TRBD2	TRBJ2-7	18	NA	CASSSNGTSGGANDEQYF	TGTGCCAGCAGCTCAAACGGGACTAGCGGGGGGGCCAATGACGAGCAGTACTTC
TRBV25-1	TRBD1	TRBJ2-1	12	NA	CASGTGDTEQFF	TGTGCCAGCGGGACAGGGGACACTGAGCAGTTCTTC
TRBV6-5	NA	TRBJ1-5	14	NA	CASSYEQGNQPQHF	TGTGCCAGCAGTTACGAACAGGGCAATCAGCCCCAGCATTTT
TRBV28	NA	TRBJ1-1	11	few	CASTENTEAFF	TGTGCCAGCACAGAGAACACTGAAGCTTTCTTT